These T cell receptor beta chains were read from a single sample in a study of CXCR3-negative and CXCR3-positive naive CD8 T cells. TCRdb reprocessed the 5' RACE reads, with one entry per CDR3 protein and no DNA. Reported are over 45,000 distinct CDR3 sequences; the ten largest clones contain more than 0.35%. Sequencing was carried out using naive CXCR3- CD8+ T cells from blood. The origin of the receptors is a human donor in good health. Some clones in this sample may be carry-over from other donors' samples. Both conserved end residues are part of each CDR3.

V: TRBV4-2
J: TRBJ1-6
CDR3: CASSQPRDRSSYNSPLHF

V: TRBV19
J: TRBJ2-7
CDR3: CASSTANAYEQYF

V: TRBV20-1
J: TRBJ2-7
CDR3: CSAPGASGGLDYEQYF

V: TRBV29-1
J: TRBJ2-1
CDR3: CSVESQGPYNEQFF

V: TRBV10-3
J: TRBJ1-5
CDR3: CAISAGRGDSNQPQHF

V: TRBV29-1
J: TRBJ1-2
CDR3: CSVDRDSPLFDYGYTF

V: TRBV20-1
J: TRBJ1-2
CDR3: CSARDRARGYGYTF

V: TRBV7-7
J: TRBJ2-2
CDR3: CASSLISGELFF

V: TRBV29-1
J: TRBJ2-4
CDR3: CSVVGTLAKNIQYF

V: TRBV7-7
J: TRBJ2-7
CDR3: CASSLSHTGQYEQYF

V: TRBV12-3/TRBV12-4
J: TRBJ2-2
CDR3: CASSFTSAGMNTGELFF

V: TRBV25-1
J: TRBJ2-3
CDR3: CASYTTGTDHTDTQYF

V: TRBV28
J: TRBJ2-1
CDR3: CASSHRPPSSYNEQFF

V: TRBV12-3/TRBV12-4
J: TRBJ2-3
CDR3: CASSALERGLTDTQYF

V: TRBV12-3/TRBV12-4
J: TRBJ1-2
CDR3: CASRDGALGYTF

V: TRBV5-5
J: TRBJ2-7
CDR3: CASSLQEAGYEQYF

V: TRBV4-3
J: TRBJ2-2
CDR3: CASTTGLAGVPGELFF

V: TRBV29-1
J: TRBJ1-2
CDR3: CSVGPGYGYTF

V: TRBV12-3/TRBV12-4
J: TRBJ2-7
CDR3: CASSLGTASYEQYF

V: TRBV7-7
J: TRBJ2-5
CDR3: CASSPIIETQYF

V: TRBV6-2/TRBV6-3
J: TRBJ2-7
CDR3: CASSPRGWEHYF